A selection of T cell receptor beta chains follows, all from one sample in a study of blood T cell repertoires in COVID-19. Repertoires were generated with immunoSEQ multiplex PCR, while TCRdb's copy carries only in-frame clones and drops some. This table has fewer than 250,000 clones, around 88% appearing once. Sequenced material: PBMCs or T cells enriched from blood (not recorded which). These receptors came from a woman in her forties or fifties with acute COVID-19. The CDR3 runs from the conserved cysteine through the conserved F or W. A D gene is named only where the DNA matches it firmly. The size field is filled for only some rows; it gives once, few, many or a size class.

>.|TRBV19|.|TRBJ1-2
TGTGCCAGTAGTACCAGGGTCCGCTATGGCTACACCTTC
CASSTRVRYGYTF
>.|TRBV10-3|.|TRBJ1-5
TGTGCCATCAGTGAGTCTAAGACAGGAAATCAGCCCCAGCATTTT
CAISESKTGNQPQHF
>.|TRBV28|once|TRBJ2-3
TGTGCCAGCTCCTACCTCACAGATACGCAGTATTTT
CASSYLTDTQYF
>.|TRBV28|.|TRBJ1-1
TGTGCCAGCGGTCAGGGAGGTACTGAAGCTTTCTTT
CASGQGGTEAFF
>.|TRBV7-8|few|TRBJ1-2
TGTGCCAGCAGCTTAGTAGAGGGAGGAATTCCTCCTGGCTACACCTTC
CASSLVEGGIPPGYTF
>.|TRBV12-3/TRBV12-4|.|TRBJ1-1
TGTGCCAGCAGCCAAGACAAGATTAATGGAGCTTTCTTT
CASSQDKINGAFF
>TRBD1|TRBV28|.|TRBJ2-3
TGTGCCAGCAGTGGCCGGGACAGGGGGTATACAGATACGCAGTATTTT
CASSGRDRGYTDTQYF
>.|TRBV9|.|TRBJ2-2
TGTGCCAGCAGCGTAGTAGATGGTACCGGGGAGCTGTTTTTT
CASSVVDGTGELFF
>.|TRBV28|.|TRBJ2-7
TGTGCCAGCAATCCCAGAACGAGCGGCTGGGGTCTCGAGCAGTACTTC
CASNPRTSGWGLEQYF
>TRBD1|TRBV6-1|.|TRBJ2-7
TGTGCCAGCAGTGAAAGGGACAGGGGATACGAGCAGTACTTC
CASSERDRGYEQYF
>.|TRBV27|.|TRBJ2-6
TGTGCCAGCAGTCCCGCGCCAGGGGCTGGGGCCAACGTCCTGACTTTC
CASSPAPGAGANVLTF
>TRBD1|TRBV11-2|.|TRBJ1-4
TGTGCCAGCAGCCGGGACAGGGGAGGCGAAAAACTGTTTTTT
CASSRDRGGEKLFF
>TRBD1|TRBV11-2|.|TRBJ2-2
TGTGCCAGCAGCTTTGCGGGACAGGGGTCCGCCGGGGAGCTGTTTTTT
CASSFAGQGSAGELFF